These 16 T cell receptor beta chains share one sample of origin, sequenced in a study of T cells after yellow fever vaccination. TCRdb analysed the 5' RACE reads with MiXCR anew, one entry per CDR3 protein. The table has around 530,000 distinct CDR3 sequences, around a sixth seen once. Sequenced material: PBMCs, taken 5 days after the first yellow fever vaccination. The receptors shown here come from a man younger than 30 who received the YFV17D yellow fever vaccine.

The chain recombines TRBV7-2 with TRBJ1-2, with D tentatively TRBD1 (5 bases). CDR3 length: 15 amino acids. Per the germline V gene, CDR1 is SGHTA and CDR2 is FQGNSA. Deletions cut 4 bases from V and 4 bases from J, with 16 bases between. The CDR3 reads CASSYPRGEAYGYTF. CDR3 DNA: TGTGCCAGCAGCTACCCCCGGGGGGAGGCCTATGGCTACACCTTC.

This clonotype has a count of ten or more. The CDR3 DNA is TGTGCCAGCAGTTTAAGGGGGGGCGTCACAGATACGCAGTATTTT. Translated: CASSLRGGVTDTQYF. The chain couples TRBV12-3 or TRBV12-4 to TRBJ2-3; possibly TRBD2 for D (7 bases). Trimming took off 2 bases at V and 2 bases at J, with 11 bases between the two ends. There are 15 residues in the CDR3.

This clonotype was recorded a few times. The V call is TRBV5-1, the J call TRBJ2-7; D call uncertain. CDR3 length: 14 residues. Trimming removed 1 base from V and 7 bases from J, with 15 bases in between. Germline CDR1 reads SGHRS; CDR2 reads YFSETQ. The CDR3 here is CASSLWILASEQYF. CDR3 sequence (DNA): TGCGCCAGCAGCTTGTGGATTCTGGCGTCAGAGCAGTACTTC.

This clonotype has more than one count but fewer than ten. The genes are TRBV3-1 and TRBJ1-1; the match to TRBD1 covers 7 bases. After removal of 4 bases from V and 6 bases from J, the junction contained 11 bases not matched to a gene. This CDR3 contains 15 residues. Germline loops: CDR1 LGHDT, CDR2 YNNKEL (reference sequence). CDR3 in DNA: TGTGCCAGCAGCCCAACGGAGGGGGCGAGGGCTGAAGCTTTCTTT. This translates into CASSPTEGARAEAFF.

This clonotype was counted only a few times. The CDR3 here is CASSAAGETYEQYV. CDR3 bases: TGTGCCAGCAGTGCGGCGGGGGAAACCTACGAGCAGTACGTC. The V gene is TRBV6-1, the J gene TRBJ2-7; 7 positions match TRBD2. CDR1 and CDR2 from the germline V gene are MNHNS and SASEGT. Trimming took 4 bases from V and 2 from J; bases not matched to a gene: 5. This CDR3 has 14 amino acids.

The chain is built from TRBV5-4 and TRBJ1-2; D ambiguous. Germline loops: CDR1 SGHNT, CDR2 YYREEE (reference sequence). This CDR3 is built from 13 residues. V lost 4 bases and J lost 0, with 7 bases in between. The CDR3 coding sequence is TGTGCCAGCAGCCTACGACCTAACTATGGCTACACCTTC. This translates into CASSLRPNYGYTF. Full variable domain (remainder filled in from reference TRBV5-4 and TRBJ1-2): ETGVTQSPTHLIKTRGQQVTLRCSSQSGHNTVSWYQQALGQGPQFIFQYYREEENGRGNFPPRFSGLQFPNYSSELNVNALELDDSALYLCASSLRPNYGYTFGSGTRLTVV.

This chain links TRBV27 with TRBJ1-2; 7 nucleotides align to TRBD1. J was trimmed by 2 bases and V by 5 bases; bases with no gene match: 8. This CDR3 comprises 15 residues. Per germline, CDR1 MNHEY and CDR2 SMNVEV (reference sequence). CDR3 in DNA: TGTGCCAGCAGTCAGCGACAGGGATACAACTATGGCTACACCTTC. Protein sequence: CASSQRQGYNYGYTF.

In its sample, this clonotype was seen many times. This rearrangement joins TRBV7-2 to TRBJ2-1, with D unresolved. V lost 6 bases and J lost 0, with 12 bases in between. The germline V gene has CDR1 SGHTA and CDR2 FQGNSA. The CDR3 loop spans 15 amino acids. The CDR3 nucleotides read TGTGCCAGCAGTTCCCGGCCAAGCTCCTACAATGAGCAGTTCTTC. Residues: CASSSRPSSYNEQFF.

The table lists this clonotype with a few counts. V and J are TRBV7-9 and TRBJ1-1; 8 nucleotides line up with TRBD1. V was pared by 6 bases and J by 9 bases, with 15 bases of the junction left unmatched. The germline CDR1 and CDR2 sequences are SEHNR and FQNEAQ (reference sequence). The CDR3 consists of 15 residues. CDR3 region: CASSFSYVQGAQAFF. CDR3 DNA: TGTGCCAGCAGTTTCTCTTATGTTCAGGGGGCACAAGCTTTCTTT.

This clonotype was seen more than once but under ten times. This CDR3 reads CASSDEGTGRYEQYV. Written as DNA, the CDR3 is TGTGCCAGCAGTGATGAGGGGACAGGGCGATACGAGCAGTACGTC. V is TRBV2 and J is TRBJ2-7; 9 bases are a match to TRBD1. The CDR3 covers 15 residues. Germline V gene sequence: CDR1 SNHLY, CDR2 FYNNEI. The trim removed 3 bases at V and 4 bases at J, leaving 7 bases unmatched.

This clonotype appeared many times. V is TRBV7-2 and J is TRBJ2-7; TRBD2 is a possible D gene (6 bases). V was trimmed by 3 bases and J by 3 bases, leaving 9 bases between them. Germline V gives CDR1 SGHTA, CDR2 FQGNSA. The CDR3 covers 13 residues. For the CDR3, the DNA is TGTGCCAGCAGCTTTGGGGGAGGCTACGAGCAGTACTTC. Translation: CASSFGGGYEQYF.

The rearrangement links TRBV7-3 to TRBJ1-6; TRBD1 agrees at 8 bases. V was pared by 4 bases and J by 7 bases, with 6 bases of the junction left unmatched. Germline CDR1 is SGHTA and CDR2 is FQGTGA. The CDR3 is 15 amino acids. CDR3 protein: CASSSSGGLNSPLHF. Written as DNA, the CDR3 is TGTGCCAGCAGCTCCTCAGGGGGCCTCAATTCACCCCTCCACTTT. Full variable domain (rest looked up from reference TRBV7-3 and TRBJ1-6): GAGVSQTPSNKVTEKGKYVELRCDPISGHTALYWYRQSLGQGPEFLIYFQGTGAADDSGLPNDRFFAVRPEGSVSTLKIQRTERGDSAVYLCASSSSGGLNSPLHFGNGTRLTVT.

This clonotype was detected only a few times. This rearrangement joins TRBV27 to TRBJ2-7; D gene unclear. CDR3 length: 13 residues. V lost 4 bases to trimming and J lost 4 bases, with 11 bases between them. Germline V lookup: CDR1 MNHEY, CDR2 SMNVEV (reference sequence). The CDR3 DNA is TGTGCCAGCAGTTCCCGAACACCTTACGAGCAGTACTTC. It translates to CASSSRTPYEQYF.

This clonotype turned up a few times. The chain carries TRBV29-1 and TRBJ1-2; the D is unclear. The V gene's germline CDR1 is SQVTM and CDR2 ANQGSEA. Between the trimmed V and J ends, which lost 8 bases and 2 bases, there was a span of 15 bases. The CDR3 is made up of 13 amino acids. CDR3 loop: CSMSSTENYGYTF. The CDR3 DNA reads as TGCAGCATGAGCTCGACGGAAAACTATGGCTACACCTTC.

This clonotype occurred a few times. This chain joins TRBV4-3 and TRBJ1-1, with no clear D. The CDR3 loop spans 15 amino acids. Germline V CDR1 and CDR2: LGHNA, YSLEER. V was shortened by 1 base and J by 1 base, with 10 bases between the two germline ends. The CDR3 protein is CASSQGGWGNTEAFF. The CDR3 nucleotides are TGCGCCAGCAGCCAAGGTGGATGGGGGAACACTGAAGCTTTCTTT.

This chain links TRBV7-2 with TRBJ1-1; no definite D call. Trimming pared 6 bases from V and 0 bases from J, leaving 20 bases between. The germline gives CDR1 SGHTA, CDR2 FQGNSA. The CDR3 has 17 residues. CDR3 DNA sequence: TGTGCCAGCAGGACCGGGCTCCGAACGGATCTGAACACTGAAGCTTTCTTT. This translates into CASRTGLRTDLNTEAFF.